These 12 T cell receptor beta chains share one sample of origin, sequenced in a study of control samples from healthy donors and cancer patients. Sequenced by immunoSEQ multiplex PCR; TCRdb stores in-frame clones only, minus some. The sample records about 160,000 clones, roughly 95% being singletons. The sample was blood. These receptors all stem from a woman younger than 45 in good health.

This clone has just one count. The genes are TRBV5-5 and TRBJ1-1; 9 bases line up with TRBD1. The CDR3 runs to 13 residues. Germline V gene data show CDR1 as SGHKS and CDR2 as YYEKEE (reference sequence). Trimming cost V 3 bases and J 5 bases; bases outside gene matches: 2. The DNA for the CDR3 is TGTGCCAGCAGCTGGACAGGGGAGACTGAAGCTTTCTTT. Translation gives CASSWTGETEAFF.

The genes are TRBV6-2 or TRBV6-3 and TRBJ1-5, with D unresolved. CDR1 is MNHEY, CDR2 SVGEGT, per germline. This CDR3 has 16 amino acids. Trimming cost V 6 bases and J 1 base, with 16 bases left between them. The DNA for the CDR3 is TGTGCCAGCAGCCCCCGCCCGGGGTTGAGCAATCAGCCCCAGCATTTT. It encodes CASSPRPGLSNQPQHF.

The gene calls are TRBV5-6 and TRBJ2-1, with no clear D. The CDR3 has 15 residues. V was clipped by 3 bases and J by 0 bases, with 10 bases between them. Germline V lookup: CDR1 SGHDT, CDR2 YYEEEE. The CDR3 sequence: CASSSIATSYNEQFF. Written as DNA, the CDR3 is TGTGCCAGCAGCTCCATCGCTACCTCCTACAATGAGCAGTTCTTC.

The chain uses TRBV28 and TRBJ1-1; D is uncertain. Trimming removed 3 bases from V and 0 bases from J, with 8 bases in between. This CDR3 has 14 amino acids. In germline, CDR1 is MDHEN, CDR2 SYDVKM. In nucleotides, the CDR3 is TGTGCCAGCAGTTTTGCACGCATGAACACTGAAGCTTTCTTT. Its translation is CASSFARMNTEAFF. Filled out from reference TRBV28 and TRBJ1-1, the complete variable domain reads DVKVTQSSRYLVKRTGEKVFLECVQDMDHENMFWYRQDPGLGLRLIYFSYDVKMKEKGDIPEGYSVSREKKERFSLILESASTNQTSMYLCASSFARMNTEAFFGQGTRLTVV.

CDR3 in amino acids: CASSLDGLNTEAFF. DNA for the CDR3: TGTGCCAGCAGCCTCGACGGTTTGAACACTGAAGCTTTCTTT. This sequence joins TRBV11-2 and TRBJ1-1, with D unresolved. The V gene's germline CDR1 is SGHAT and CDR2 FQNNGV. The CDR3 contains 14 residues. Trimming pared 5 bases from V and 0 bases from J, leaving 10 bases between.

The CDR3 protein is CASSIIQGQPQHF. For the CDR3, the DNA is TGTGCCAGTAGTATAATTCAGGGCCAGCCCCAGCATTTT. The genes are TRBV19 and TRBJ1-5, with a possible D match to TRBD1 (5 bases). The CDR3 spans 13 residues. The ends were cut back, 2 bases at V and 7 bases at J, with 9 bases in the middle. Germline CDR1 is LNHDA and CDR2 is SQIVND (reference sequence).

The chain employs TRBV28 and TRBJ1-2; D is ambiguous. This CDR3 is built from 13 residues. Trimming removed 3 bases at V and 9 bases at J, with 14 bases between. CDR1 and CDR2 from the germline V gene are MDHEN and SYDVKM. The CDR3 region is CASSLVGLLRYTF. CDR3 sequence (DNA): TGTGCCAGCAGTTTGGTAGGGCTCCTCCGCTACACCTTC.

The chain has TRBV6-5 and TRBJ1-2; D is possibly TRBD1 (5 bases). V gave up 5 bases and J gave up 8 bases, with 15 bases separating them. This CDR3 contains 13 residues. Germline CDR1 is MNHEY and CDR2 is SVGAGI. The CDR3 DNA reads TGTGCCAGCAGTAGTTACCGGGGGGTCGGCTACACCTTC. Its protein product is CASSSYRGVGYTF.

This clone was picked up many times. The CDR3 nucleotides read TGTGCCAGCAGTCCCCGGACAGGGGGTTTTTCGGATCAGCCCCAGCATTTT. It specifies CASSPRTGGFSDQPQHF. This chain links TRBV6-2 or TRBV6-3 with TRBJ1-5; 10 bases match TRBD1. This CDR3 comprises 17 residues. The junction had 12 bases not matched to a gene; V was cut back by 5 bases and J by 5 bases. Germline V lookup: CDR1 MNHEY, CDR2 SVGEGT.

The gene calls are TRBV2 and TRBJ2-1; 12 bases agree with TRBD2. The CDR3 consists of 18 residues. The germline V gene has CDR1 SNHLY and CDR2 FYNNEI. The ends lost 2 bases at V and 8 bases at J; junction bases unmatched: 13. The CDR3 region is CASSETPTRLAGADEQFF. The CDR3 DNA follows: TGTGCCAGCAGTGAAACCCCTACCCGACTAGCGGGAGCCGATGAGCAGTTCTTC.

The chain is built from TRBV29-1 and TRBJ1-2, with unresolved D. This CDR3 is 13 amino acids long. Germline CDR1 and CDR2: SQVTM and ANQGSEA. Trimming shortened V by 1 base and J by 0 bases, and 6 bases separated the two germline ends. DNA of the CDR3: TGCAGCGTTGAAGTCTCCGCTAACTATGGCTACACCTTC. It yields the protein CSVEVSANYGYTF.

The rearrangement joins TRBV5-1 to TRBJ1-6, with D unclear. V was clipped by 3 bases and J by 9 bases, with 16 bases between them. CDR3 length: 15 amino acids. Germline assignment: CDR1 SGHRS and CDR2 YFSETQ. The CDR3 protein is CASSSLKEEASPLHF. The CDR3 region has the DNA TGCGCCAGCAGCTCCTTGAAGGAAGAGGCTTCACCCCTCCACTTT.